This T cell receptor beta chain was retrieved from a study of identical twins. The V end was cut by 5 bases, the J end by 4 bases, with 14 bases between. The CDR3 is 14 residues long. TCRdb re-called the 5' RACE reads with MiXCR, one entry per CDR3 protein. The sample holds about 240,000 distinct CDR3 sequences, about 12% seen once. This clonotype was counted at least ten times. The same data also contributed to another study, on yellow fever vaccine responses in identical twins.

The receptor's source is a woman between 18 and 30 years old in good health. The sample comprised memory (CD45RO+) T cells sorted from blood. The V call is TRBV12-3 or TRBV12-4, the J call TRBJ1-2, with D possibly matching TRBD1 (5 bases). The CDR3 DNA reads TGTGCCAGCAGTATAGGGGAAGTCAGCTATGGCTACACCTTC. Protein sequence: CASSIGEVSYGYTF.